What follows are 27 T cell receptor beta chains derived from one specimen sequenced in a study of T cell responses to AZD1222 COVID-19 vaccine. TCRdb keeps only in-frame clones here, not all; method: immunoSEQ multiplex PCR. This sample has 100,000 to 150,000 clones; about 87% occur once, and the top ten carry 4% to 5.5%. The specimen was peripheral blood, collected on day 0 of AZD1222 vaccination. The receptors derive from an adult in good health.

The chain is built from TRBV7-3 and TRBJ1-2; TRBD1 matches 7 bases. Germline assignment: CDR1 SGHTA and CDR2 FQGTGA. The length of the CDR3 is 15 residues. J gave up 3 bases and V 2 bases, and 6 bases lay outside the gene matches. In nucleotides, the CDR3 is TGTGCCAGCAGCTTACAAGGGGGCGCAGACTATGGCTACACCTTC. Translation: CASSLQGGADYGYTF.

The V and J genes are TRBV15 and TRBJ1-2; D uncertain. V gave up 1 base and J gave up 0 bases, with 9 bases separating them. Germline CDR1 reads LNHNV; CDR2 reads YYDKDF (reference sequence). The CDR3 sequence is 15 residues long. The CDR3 region has the DNA TGTGCCACCAGCAGAGGTCTCGACCCTAACTATGGCTACACCTTC. It is translated as CATSRGLDPNYGYTF.

The V gene is TRBV7-8, the J gene TRBJ2-7; D gene uncertain. The CDR3 extends over 13 amino acids. Trimming left V 6 bases short and J 4 bases short, with 13 bases between. CDR1 and CDR2 from the germline V gene are SGHVS and FQNEAQ. This CDR3 reads CASSPRFSYEQYF. CDR3 nucleotide sequence: TGTGCCAGCAGTCCTAGGTTCTCTTACGAGCAGTACTTC.

This chain connects TRBV27 to TRBJ2-3; 12 positions agree with TRBD2. J was trimmed by 0 bases and V by 4 bases; bases with no gene match: 11. The CDR3 extends over 19 amino acids. Germline lookup yields CDR1 MNHEY and CDR2 SMNVEV (reference sequence). The chain's CDR3 is CASSSFGLAGTTSTDTQYF. The CDR3 nucleotides read TGTGCCAGCAGTTCCTTTGGACTAGCGGGGACTACTAGCACAGATACGCAGTATTTT.

The V gene is TRBV25-1, the J gene TRBJ2-3; the D gene is possibly TRBD2 (6 bases). CDR1 is MGHDK and CDR2 is SYGVNS in the germline V gene. Trimming stripped 0 bases from V and 0 bases from J, with 16 bases between. The CDR3 has 18 amino acids. The CDR3 nucleotides are TGTGCCAGCAGTGAATACGGGGGAAGGGACTCTAGCACAGATACGCAGTATTTT. Residues: CASSEYGGRDSSTDTQYF.

The chain couples TRBV29-1 to TRBJ1-2; D might be TRBD1 (5 bases). Germline assignment: CDR1 SQVTM and CDR2 ANQGSEA. The germline V and J ends were trimmed by 1 base and 8 bases, with 8 bases remaining between them. The CDR3 runs 11 residues. Here the CDR3 reads CSVEGRAGYTF. The CDR3 DNA follows: TGCAGCGTTGAAGGCAGGGCCGGCTACACCTTC.

This rearrangement joins TRBV7-9 to TRBJ1-6; the D is unclear. The V and J ends lost 2 bases and 1 base respectively, with 6 bases between them. Per the germline V gene, CDR1 is SEHNR and CDR2 is FQNEAQ (reference sequence). The CDR3 totals 15 residues. The CDR3 reads CASSLSGSYNSPLHF. In DNA, the CDR3 is TGTGCCAGCAGCTTAAGTGGTTCCTATAATTCACCCCTCCACTTT.

This clone occurred once. V is TRBV19 and J is TRBJ1-3; 7 nucleotides agree with TRBD1. With 7 bases clipped from V and 0 bases from J, the junction kept 6 bases outside the gene matches. This CDR3 has 15 amino acids. CDR1 is LNHDA, CDR2 SQIVND, per germline (reference sequence). The CDR3 spells CASTGQEPSGNTIYF. CDR3 sequence (DNA): TGTGCCAGTACCGGACAGGAACCCTCTGGAAACACCATATATTTT.

The V gene is TRBV5-4, the J gene TRBJ2-7, with D possibly TRBD2 on 5 matching bases. This CDR3 has 13 amino acids. CDR1 and CDR2 (germline): SGHNT, YYREEE (reference sequence). The V end was cut by 0 bases, the J end by 9 bases, with 13 bases between. The CDR3 region is CASSLERESGQYF. CDR3 nucleotide sequence: TGTGCCAGCAGCTTGGAGAGGGAGTCGGGGCAGTACTTC.

This chain connects TRBV5-1 to TRBJ2-1; D call uncertain. V was trimmed by 6 bases and J by 0 bases, leaving 13 bases between them. This CDR3 region has 15 residues. Germline CDR1 and CDR2: SGHRS and YFSETQ. CDR3: CASTVAESSYNEQFF. The CDR3 DNA reads as TGCGCCAGCACTGTGGCGGAAAGCTCCTACAATGAGCAGTTCTTC.

CDR3 in DNA: TGTGCCAGCAGCATCAACAGTAATGAAAAACTGTTTTTT. Translating gives CASSINSNEKLFF. The chain is built from TRBV7-2 and TRBJ1-4; no definite D call. The V end lost 5 bases, the J end lost 4 bases, and 8 bases lay between the germline ends. CDR3 length: 13 residues. CDR1 is SGHTA and CDR2 is FQGNSA in the germline V gene.

This sequence joins TRBV29-1 and TRBJ2-2; 9 bases line up with TRBD2. V was clipped by 4 bases and J by 4 bases; unmatched bases: 10. Per germline, CDR1 SQVTM and CDR2 ANQGSEA. The CDR3 loop spans 16 amino acids. As DNA, the CDR3 is TGCAGCGTTGGTGGGGCTAGCGGGACTATCACCGGGGAGCTGTTTTTT. Translation: CSVGGASGTITGELFF.

The CDR3 region has the DNA TGTGCCAGCAGCCCACTTACTAACTATGGCTACACCTTC. Translating it yields CASSPLTNYGYTF. The V and J genes are TRBV12-3 or TRBV12-4 and TRBJ1-2; no clear D. There are 13 residues in the CDR3. Trimming left V 6 bases short and J 0 bases short, with 8 bases between.

The V call is TRBV9, the J call TRBJ2-2; 12 bases map to TRBD2. Trimming removed 5 bases from V and 2 bases from J; junction bases left unmatched: 4. This CDR3 has 16 amino acids. Germline V gene data show CDR1 as SGDLS and CDR2 as YYNGEE. CDR3 amino acids: CASSASGGENTGELFF. In DNA, the CDR3 is TGTGCCAGCAGTGCTAGCGGGGGGGAAAACACCGGGGAGCTGTTTTTT.

This chain connects TRBV29-1 to TRBJ1-1; weak D call: TRBD1 (6 bases). CDR3 size: 13 residues. Germline V gene lookup returns CDR1 SQVTM and CDR2 ANQGSEA. V lost 4 bases and J 4 bases, leaving 13 bases between the germline ends. The DNA of the CDR3 is TGCAGCGTTGGAAGGGGGGCCAGCACTGAAGCTTTCTTT. Its protein is CSVGRGASTEAFF.

In DNA, the CDR3 is TGTGCCTGGAGCCGTACAGGGTCAGATACGCAGTATTTT. Translation gives CAWSRTGSDTQYF. V usage is TRBV30 and J usage is TRBJ2-3; a weak D match, TRBD1 (6 bases). V lost 3 bases and J 4 bases, leaving 11 bases between the germline ends. This CDR3 contains 13 residues. CDR1 is GTSNPN and CDR2 is SVGIG in the germline V gene (reference sequence). Full variable domain (outside the CDR3, taken from reference TRBV30 and TRBJ2-3): SQTIHQWPATLVQPVGSPLSLECTVEGTSNPNLYWYRQAAGRGLQLLFYSVGIGQISSEVPQNLSASRPQDRQFILSSKKLLLSDSGFYLCAWSRTGSDTQYFGPGTRLTVL.

The chain couples TRBV28 to TRBJ2-2, with D tentatively TRBD2 (6 bases). Trimming removed 2 bases at V and 6 bases at J, with 16 bases between. Germline CDR1 reads MDHEN; CDR2 reads SYDVKM. The CDR3 is made up of 16 amino acids. The DNA for the CDR3 is TGTGCCAGCAGTTTAGGGGGAGGCGGGGTATCCGGGGAGCTGTTTTTT. It yields the protein CASSLGGGGVSGELFF.

The gene calls are TRBV6-2 or TRBV6-3 and TRBJ1-4, with a possible D match to TRBD1 (5 bases). Trimming stripped 6 bases from V and 4 bases from J, with 12 bases between. The CDR3 runs 14 residues. Germline V gene lookup returns CDR1 MNHEY and CDR2 SVGEGT. Written as DNA, the CDR3 is TGTGCCAGCAGCCCTGGGACGGGTAATGAAAAACTGTTTTTT. This sequence encodes CASSPGTGNEKLFF.

The genes are TRBV3-1 (or the pseudogene TRBV3-2) and TRBJ1-2; 8 nucleotides agree with TRBD1. The CDR3 loop spans 12 amino acids. After removal of 0 bases from V and 10 bases from J, the junction contained 1 base not matched to a gene. Germline V lookup: CDR1 LGHDT, CDR2 YNNKEL (reference sequence). In DNA form, the CDR3 reads TGTGCCAGCAGCCAAGAGGACAGGGCCTACACCTTC. This gives the protein CASSQEDRAYTF.

This clone was observed a handful of times. This sequence joins TRBV6-2 or TRBV6-3 and TRBJ1-5; 8 bases map to TRBD1. Per the germline V gene, CDR1 is MNHEY and CDR2 is SVGEGT. The CDR3 spans 15 residues. V lost 5 bases and J lost 11; bases outside the gene matches: 14. CDR3 amino acids: CASSRLTGAEWAQHF. Here the CDR3 DNA reads TGTGCCAGCAGTCGATTGACAGGGGCGGAATGGGCCCAGCATTTT.

The chain is built from TRBV10-3 and TRBJ1-1, with 7 bases aligning to TRBD1. The CDR3 is 12 amino acids. Trimming took 10 bases from V and 1 from J; bases not matched to a gene: 3. Germline CDR1 reads ENHRY; CDR2 reads SYGVKD. In nucleotides, the CDR3 is TGTGCCACCCGACAGGGGAACACTGAAGCTTTCTTT. As protein: CATRQGNTEAFF.

This clone was detected a few times. The genes are TRBV19 and TRBJ1-2; D remains ambiguous. V lost 7 bases, J lost 8 bases, and 17 bases lay in between. The length of the CDR3 is 13 residues. CDR1 and CDR2 (germline): LNHDA, SQIVND (reference sequence). The CDR3, as DNA: TGTGCCAGTATCCAAAGAGGGCAAGACGGCTACACCTTC. Amino acid sequence: CASIQRGQDGYTF.

J is TRBJ2-1 and V is TRBV27, with D perhaps TRBD1 (6 bases). The V gene lost 6 bases and the J gene lost 3 bases, with 12 bases spanning the gap. This CDR3 spans 14 amino acids. The germline V gene encodes CDR1 MNHEY and CDR2 SMNVEV (reference sequence). CDR3 in amino acids: CASSPQGYYNEQFF. CDR3 bases: TGTGCCAGCAGCCCGCAGGGGTACTACAATGAGCAGTTCTTC.

J is TRBJ1-3 and V is TRBV30; D is unresolved. The CDR3 totals 13 residues. Trimming took off 4 bases at V and 0 bases at J, with 7 bases between the two ends. CDR1 and CDR2 from the germline V gene are GTSNPN and SVGIG (reference sequence). The CDR3 loop is CAWTVNSGNTIYF. DNA of the CDR3: TGTGCCTGGACCGTAAACTCTGGAAACACCATATATTTT.

The V and J genes are TRBV24-1 and TRBJ2-2; D remains ambiguous. The CDR3 runs 16 residues. Germline V gene data show CDR1 as KGHDR and CDR2 as SFDVKD. The germline V and J ends were trimmed by 1 base and 5 bases, with 13 bases remaining between them. CDR3 nucleotides: TGTGCCACCAGTGATTTTAGAAGTTGGGGAACCGGGGAGCTGTTTTTT. Amino acid sequence: CATSDFRSWGTGELFF.

The chain recombines TRBV6-5 with TRBJ1-5, with D unclear. This CDR3 contains 15 residues. Germline loops: CDR1 MNHEY, CDR2 SVGAGI. Trimming left V 4 bases short and J 2 bases short, with 12 bases between. CDR3 DNA: TGTGCCAGCAGTTCCGACGGACTCGGCAATCAGCCCCAGCATTTT. Translated: CASSSDGLGNQPQHF.

The chain is built from TRBV24-1 and TRBJ2-5; D ambiguous. The V end was cut by 10 bases, the J end by 4 bases, with 9 bases between. Germline V lookup: CDR1 KGHDR, CDR2 SFDVKD. The CDR3 covers 11 residues. The CDR3 reads CATGSRETQYF. The DNA of the CDR3 is TGTGCCACGGGCTCGAGAGAGACCCAGTACTTC.